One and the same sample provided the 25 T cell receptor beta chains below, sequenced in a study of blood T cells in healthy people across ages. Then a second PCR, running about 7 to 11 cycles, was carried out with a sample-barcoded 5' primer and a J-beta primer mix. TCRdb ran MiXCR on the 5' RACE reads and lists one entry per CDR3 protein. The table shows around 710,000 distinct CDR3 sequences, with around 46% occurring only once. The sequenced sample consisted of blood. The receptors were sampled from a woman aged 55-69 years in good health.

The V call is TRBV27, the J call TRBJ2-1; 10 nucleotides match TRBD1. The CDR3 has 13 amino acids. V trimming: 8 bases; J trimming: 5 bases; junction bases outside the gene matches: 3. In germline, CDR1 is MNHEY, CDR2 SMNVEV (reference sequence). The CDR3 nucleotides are TGTGCCAGCTCCGGGACAGGGGACAATGAGCAGTTCTTC. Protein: CASSGTGDNEQFF.

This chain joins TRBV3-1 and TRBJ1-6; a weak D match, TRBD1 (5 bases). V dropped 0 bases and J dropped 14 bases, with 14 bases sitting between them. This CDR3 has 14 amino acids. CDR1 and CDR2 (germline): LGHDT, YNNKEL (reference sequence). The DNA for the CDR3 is TGTGCCAGCAGCCAAGATGAGGGGAGAAGGACCCTCCACTTT. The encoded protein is CASSQDEGRRTLHF.

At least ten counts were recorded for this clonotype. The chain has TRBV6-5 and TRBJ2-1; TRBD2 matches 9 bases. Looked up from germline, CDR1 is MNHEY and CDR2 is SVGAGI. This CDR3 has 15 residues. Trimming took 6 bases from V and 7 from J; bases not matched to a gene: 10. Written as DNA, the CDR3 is TGTGCCAGCAGCCCAACCCGGACTAGCGTTAATGAGCAGTTCTTC. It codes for CASSPTRTSVNEQFF.

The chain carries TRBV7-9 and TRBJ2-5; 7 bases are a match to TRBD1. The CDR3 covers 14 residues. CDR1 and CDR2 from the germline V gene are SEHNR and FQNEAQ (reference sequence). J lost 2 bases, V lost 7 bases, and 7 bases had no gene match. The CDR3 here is CASNLGQAQETQYF. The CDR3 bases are TGTGCCAGCAACCTAGGACAGGCGCAAGAGACCCAGTACTTC.

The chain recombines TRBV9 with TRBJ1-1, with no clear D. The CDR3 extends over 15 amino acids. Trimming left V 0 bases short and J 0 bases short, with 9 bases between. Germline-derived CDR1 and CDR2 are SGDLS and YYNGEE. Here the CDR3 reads CASSVDSGLNTEAFF. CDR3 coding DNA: TGTGCCAGCAGCGTAGATAGCGGTTTGAACACTGAAGCTTTCTTT.

The CDR3 protein is CASSRSSGTSGSYEQYF. CDR3 nucleotides: TGTGCCAGCAGCCGTTCCTCCGGGACTAGCGGGTCCTACGAGCAGTACTTC. J is TRBJ2-7 and V is TRBV4-2; 12 nucleotides align to TRBD2. After removal of 4 bases from V and 1 base from J, the junction contained 8 bases not matched to a gene. Germline lookup yields CDR1 LGHNA and CDR2 YNFKEQ. The CDR3 is made up of 17 amino acids.

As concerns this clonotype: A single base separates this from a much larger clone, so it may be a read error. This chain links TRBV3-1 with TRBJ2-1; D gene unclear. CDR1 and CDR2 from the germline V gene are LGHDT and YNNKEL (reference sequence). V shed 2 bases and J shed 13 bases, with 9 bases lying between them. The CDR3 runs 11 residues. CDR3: CASSQIETQFF. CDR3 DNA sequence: TGTGCCAGCAGCCAAATCGAGACCCAGTTCTTC.

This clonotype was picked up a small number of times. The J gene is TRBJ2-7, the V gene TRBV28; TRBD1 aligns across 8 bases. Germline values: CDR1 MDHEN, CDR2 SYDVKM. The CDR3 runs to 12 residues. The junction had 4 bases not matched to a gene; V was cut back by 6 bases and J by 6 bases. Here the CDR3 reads CASSRTGIEQYF. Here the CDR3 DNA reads TGTGCCAGCAGCCGGACAGGGATCGAGCAGTACTTC.

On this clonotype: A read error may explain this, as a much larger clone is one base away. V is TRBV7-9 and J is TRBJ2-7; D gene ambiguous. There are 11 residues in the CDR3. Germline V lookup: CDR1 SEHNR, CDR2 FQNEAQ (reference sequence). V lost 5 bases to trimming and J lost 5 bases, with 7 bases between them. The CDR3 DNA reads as TGTGCCAGCAGCCCAGCCCACGAGCAGTACTTC. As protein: CASSPAHEQYF.

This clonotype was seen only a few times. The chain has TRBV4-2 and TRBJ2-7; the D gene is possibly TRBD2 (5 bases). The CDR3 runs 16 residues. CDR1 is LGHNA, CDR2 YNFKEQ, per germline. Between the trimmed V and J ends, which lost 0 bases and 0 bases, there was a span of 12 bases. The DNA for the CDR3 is TGTGCCAGCAGCCAAGATTTGACCGGGAACTCCTACGAGCAGTACTTC. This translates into CASSQDLTGNSYEQYF.

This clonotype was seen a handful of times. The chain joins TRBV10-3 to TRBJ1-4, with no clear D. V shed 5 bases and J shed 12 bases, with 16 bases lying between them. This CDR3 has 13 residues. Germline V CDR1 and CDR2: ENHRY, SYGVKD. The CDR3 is CAISFRVPGELFF. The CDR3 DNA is TGTGCCATCAGTTTCCGGGTCCCCGGTGAACTGTTTTTT.

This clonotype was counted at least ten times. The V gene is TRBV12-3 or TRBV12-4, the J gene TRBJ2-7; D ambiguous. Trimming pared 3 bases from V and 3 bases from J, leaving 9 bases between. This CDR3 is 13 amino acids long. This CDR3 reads CASSLVWDYEQYF. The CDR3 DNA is TGTGCCAGCAGTTTGGTTTGGGACTACGAGCAGTACTTC.

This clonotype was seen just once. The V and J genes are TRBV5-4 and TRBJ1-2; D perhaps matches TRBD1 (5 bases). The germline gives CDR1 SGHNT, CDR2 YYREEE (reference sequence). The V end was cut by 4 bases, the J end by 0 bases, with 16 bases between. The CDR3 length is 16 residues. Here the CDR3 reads CASSPQTDSPNYGYTF. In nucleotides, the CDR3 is TGTGCCAGCAGCCCCCAGACAGACTCTCCTAACTATGGCTACACCTTC.

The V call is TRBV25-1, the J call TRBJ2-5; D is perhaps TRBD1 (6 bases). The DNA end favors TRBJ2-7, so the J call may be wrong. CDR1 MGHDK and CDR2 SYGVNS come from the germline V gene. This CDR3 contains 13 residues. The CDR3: CASRRAGESEQYF. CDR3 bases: TGTGCCAGCAGGCGTGCAGGGGAAAGCGAGCAGTACTTC.

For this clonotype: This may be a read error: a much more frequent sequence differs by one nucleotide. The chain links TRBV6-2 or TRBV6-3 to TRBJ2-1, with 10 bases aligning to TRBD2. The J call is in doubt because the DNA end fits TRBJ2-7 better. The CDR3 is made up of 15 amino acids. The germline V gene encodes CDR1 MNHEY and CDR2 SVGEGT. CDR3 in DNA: TGTGCCAGCAGGGCCGCTAGCGGGAGAAACAATGAGCAGTACTTC. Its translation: CASRAASGRNNEQYF.

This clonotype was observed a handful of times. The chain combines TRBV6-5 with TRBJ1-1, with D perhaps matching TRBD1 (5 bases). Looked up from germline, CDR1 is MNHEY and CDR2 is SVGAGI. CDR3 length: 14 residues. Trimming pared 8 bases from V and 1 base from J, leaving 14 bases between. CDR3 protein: CASAIGGPNTEAFF. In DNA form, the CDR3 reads TGTGCCAGCGCAATCGGGGGACCGAACACTGAAGCTTTCTTT.

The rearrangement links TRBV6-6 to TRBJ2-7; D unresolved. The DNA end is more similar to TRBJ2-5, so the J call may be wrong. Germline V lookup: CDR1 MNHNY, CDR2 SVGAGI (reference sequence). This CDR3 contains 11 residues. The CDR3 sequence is CATTDSETQYF. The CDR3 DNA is TGTGCCACCACCGATTCGGAGACCCAGTACTTC.

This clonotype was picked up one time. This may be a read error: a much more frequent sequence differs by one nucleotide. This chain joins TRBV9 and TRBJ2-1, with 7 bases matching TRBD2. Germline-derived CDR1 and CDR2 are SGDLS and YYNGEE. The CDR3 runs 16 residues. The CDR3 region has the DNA TGTGTCAGCAGCGTAGCGCTAGCGGCAAGCTACAATGAGCAGTTCTTC. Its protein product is CVSSVALAASYNEQFF.

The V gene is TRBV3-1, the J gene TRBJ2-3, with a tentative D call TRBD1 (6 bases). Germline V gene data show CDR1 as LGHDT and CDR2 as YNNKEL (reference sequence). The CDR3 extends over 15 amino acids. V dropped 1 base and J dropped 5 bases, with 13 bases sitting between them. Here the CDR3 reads CASSQGGGDIDTQYF. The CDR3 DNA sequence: TGTGCCAGCAGCCAAGGTGGGGGCGATATAGATACGCAGTATTTT.

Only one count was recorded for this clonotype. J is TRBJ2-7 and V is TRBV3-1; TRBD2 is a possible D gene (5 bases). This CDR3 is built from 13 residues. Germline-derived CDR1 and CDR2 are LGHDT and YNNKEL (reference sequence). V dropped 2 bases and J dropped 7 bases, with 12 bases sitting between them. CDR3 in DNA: TGTGCCAGCAGCCAACGGGGTGCAGATGAGCAGTACTTC. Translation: CASSQRGADEQYF.

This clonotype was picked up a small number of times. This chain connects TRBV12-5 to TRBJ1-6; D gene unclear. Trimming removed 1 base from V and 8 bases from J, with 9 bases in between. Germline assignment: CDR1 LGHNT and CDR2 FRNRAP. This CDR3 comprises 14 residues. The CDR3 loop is CASGLDFKDSPLHF. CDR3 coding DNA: TGTGCTAGTGGTTTGGACTTTAAGGATTCACCCCTCCACTTT.

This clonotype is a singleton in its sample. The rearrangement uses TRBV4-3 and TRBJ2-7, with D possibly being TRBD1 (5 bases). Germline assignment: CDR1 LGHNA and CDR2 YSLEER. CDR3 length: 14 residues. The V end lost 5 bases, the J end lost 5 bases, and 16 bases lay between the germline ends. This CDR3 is CASSAAAGRNEQYF. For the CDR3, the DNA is TGCGCCAGCAGCGCGGCGGCAGGGCGCAACGAGCAGTACTTC.

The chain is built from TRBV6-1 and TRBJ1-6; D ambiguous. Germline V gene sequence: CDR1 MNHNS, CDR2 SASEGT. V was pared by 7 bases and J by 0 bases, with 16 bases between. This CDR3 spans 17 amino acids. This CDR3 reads CASTQRVWSSYNSPLHF. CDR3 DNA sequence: TGTGCCAGCACCCAACGGGTCTGGAGCTCCTATAATTCACCCCTCCACTTT.

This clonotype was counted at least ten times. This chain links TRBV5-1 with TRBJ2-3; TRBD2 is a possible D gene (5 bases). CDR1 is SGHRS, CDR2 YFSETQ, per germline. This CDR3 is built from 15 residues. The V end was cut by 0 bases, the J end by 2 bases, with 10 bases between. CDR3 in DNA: TGCGCCAGCAGCTTGGCGGGAACGACCACAGATACGCAGTATTTT. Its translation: CASSLAGTTTDTQYF.

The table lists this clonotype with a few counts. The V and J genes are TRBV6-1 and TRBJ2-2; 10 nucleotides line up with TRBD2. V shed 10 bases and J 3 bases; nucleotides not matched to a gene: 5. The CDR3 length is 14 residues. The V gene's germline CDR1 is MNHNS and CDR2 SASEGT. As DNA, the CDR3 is TGTGCCACCAGACTAGCGGGTGACACCGGGGAGCTGTTTTTT. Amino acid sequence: CATRLAGDTGELFF.